The 19 T cell receptor beta chains listed next were all sequenced from one sample in a study of CXCR3-negative and CXCR3-positive naive CD8 T cells. Points from the study as a whole: Comparison of naive cells showed more hydrophobic TRB CDR3s in CXCR3-positive than in CXCR3-negative naive cells.

Through 5' RACE with UMI labels, the TRB cDNA libraries were prepared. TCRdb reworked the 5' RACE reads into one entry per CDR3 protein, no DNA. Its listing shows 150,000 to 170,000 distinct CDR3 sequences. For these receptors, no antigen is known. The sequenced sample consisted of naive CXCR3+ CD8+ T cells from blood. The subset here: CD45RO-CCR7+CD27+CD95- naive CD8+ T cells expressing CXCR3 (TNR3+). These receptors all stem from a human donor in good health. Some clones in this sample may be carry-over from other donors' samples.

The rearrangement links TRBV3-1 to TRBJ2-1; TCRdb gives TRBD1 as the D gene, but with no DNA this cannot be confirmed. CDR1 LGHDT and CDR2 YNNKEL come from the germline V gene (reference sequence). The CDR3 is 15 amino acids. CDR3 in amino acids: CASSQPRGGYNEQFF.

The chain recombines TRBV5-1 with TRBJ2-7; TCRdb returns TRBD1, unconfirmable since there is no DNA. CDR1 is SGHRS, CDR2 YFSETQ, per germline. The CDR3 loop spans 15 amino acids. CDR3 in amino acids: CASSDGQGDFYEQYF.

The chain carries TRBV5-1 and TRBJ2-1. Germline CDR1 is SGHRS and CDR2 is YFSETQ. CDR3 length: 17 residues. CDR3 protein: CASSLLGAGDLYNEQFF.

The rearrangement links TRBV20-1 to TRBJ1-1; TCRdb's D gene call, TRBD1, goes unchecked for lack of DNA. Germline CDR1 is DFQATT and CDR2 is SNEGSKA (reference sequence). The CDR3 is made up of 14 amino acids. CDR3 sequence: CSASRDRGGTEAFF.

The chain uses TRBV6-5 and TRBJ2-7. The germline CDR1 and CDR2 sequences are MNHEY and SVGAGI. This CDR3 is 14 amino acids long. This CDR3 reads CASSFYTKDYEQYF.

The CDR3 spells CASALKPYEQYF. The V gene is TRBV5-1, the J gene TRBJ2-7. The germline V gene has CDR1 SGHRS and CDR2 YFSETQ. This CDR3 contains 12 residues.

The chain couples TRBV7-9 to TRBJ1-1. The CDR3 has 12 residues. Germline V gene sequence: CDR1 SEHNR, CDR2 FQNEAQ (reference sequence). The CDR3 reads CASIRSATEAFF.

The chain joins TRBV20-1 to TRBJ1-6; TCRdb outputs TRBD1, but without DNA this stays unchecked. This CDR3 comprises 13 residues. Germline loops: CDR1 DFQATT, CDR2 SNEGSKA (reference sequence). CDR3 region: CSAKDRGNSPLHF.

V is TRBV4-3 and J is TRBJ2-2. CDR3 length: 19 amino acids. The germline CDR1 and CDR2 sequences are LGHNA and YSLEER. This CDR3 is CASSQLGSSVGRDTGELFF.

The J gene is TRBJ1-1, the V gene TRBV12-3 or TRBV12-4; TCRdb's D gene call, TRBD1, goes unchecked for lack of DNA. This CDR3 region has 15 residues. CDR3 protein: CASSAPDRGDTEAFF.

The gene calls are TRBV28 and TRBJ1-2; TCRdb gives TRBD1 as the D gene, but with no DNA this cannot be confirmed. From germline, CDR1 is MDHEN and CDR2 SYDVKM. The CDR3 has 16 amino acids. CDR3 region: CASSLPWQGNNYGYTF.

The genes are TRBV13 and TRBJ2-7; TCRdb proposes TRBD1, but this gene call is untestable without DNA. The CDR3 is 17 residues long. Germline values: CDR1 PRHDT, CDR2 FYEKMQ (reference sequence). The CDR3 loop reads CASSPFPPSGRAYEQYF.

J is TRBJ1-1 and V is TRBV7-9. Germline loops: CDR1 SEHNR, CDR2 FQNEAQ (reference sequence). The CDR3 has 12 residues. The CDR3 here is CASSAVFDEAFF.

The chain uses TRBV19 and TRBJ2-1; TCRdb's D gene call, TRBD2, goes unchecked for lack of DNA. Germline V gene sequence: CDR1 LNHDA, CDR2 SQIVND (reference sequence). The CDR3 totals 21 residues. The CDR3 loop reads CASSTARSWTSGGPSYNEQFF.

The chain combines TRBV6-5 with TRBJ1-1; TCRdb reports TRBD1, a call that lacks DNA to check it against. The CDR3 is 13 residues long. Germline loops: CDR1 MNHEY, CDR2 SVGAGI. The CDR3 loop is CASSYGAGTEAFF.

The chain is built from TRBV28 and TRBJ1-5. The CDR3 is made up of 19 amino acids. Germline loops: CDR1 MDHEN, CDR2 SYDVKM. The CDR3 reads CASSLVYVALSVGNQPQHF. Filled out from reference TRBV28 and TRBJ1-5, the complete variable domain reads DVKVTQSSRYLVKRTGEKVFLECVQDMDHENMFWYRQDPGLGLRLIYFSYDVKMKEKGDIPEGYSVSREKKERFSLILESASTNQTSMYLCASSLVYVALSVGNQPQHFGDGTRLSIL.

This chain uses TRBV12-3 or TRBV12-4 with TRBJ2-3; TCRdb proposes TRBD2, but this gene call is untestable without DNA. The CDR3 covers 14 residues. CDR3 loop: CASILLGSTDTQYF.

The chain uses TRBV14 and TRBJ2-7. The V gene's germline CDR1 is SGHDN and CDR2 FVKESK. The CDR3 sequence is 13 residues long. The CDR3 is CASSQGRTPEQYF. Combining the CDR3 with reference TRBV14 and TRBJ2-7 gives the whole variable domain EAGVTQFPSHSVIEKGQTVTLRCDPISGHDNLYWYRRVMGKEIKFLLHFVKESKQDESGMPNNRFLAERTGGTYSTLKVQPAELEDSGVYFCASSQGRTPEQYFGPGTRLTVT.

This chain links TRBV27 with TRBJ2-5; TCRdb gives TRBD2 as the D gene, but with no DNA this cannot be confirmed. Germline-derived CDR1 and CDR2 are MNHEY and SMNVEV (reference sequence). The CDR3 is 14 amino acids. CDR3 loop: CASSFAGLQETQYF.